This T cell receptor beta chain was identified during a study of T cell responses to AZD1222 COVID-19 vaccine. Profiled with immunoSEQ multiplex PCR; TCRdb holds only in-frame clones, not every one. This table holds 120,000 to 150,000 clones, 85% to 90% found once. This clone was observed once. Both about-4-week and about-12-week second-dose recipients were combined. The source was peripheral blood, collected 28 days after the second AZD1222 dose. The sequence was obtained from an adult who received the AZD1222 COVID-19 vaccine.

The CDR3 loop is CATARGGKQETQYF. CDR3 nucleotides: TGTGCCACCGCTAGAGGGGGGAAACAAGAGACCCAGTACTTC. This chain links TRBV19 with TRBJ2-5, with D perhaps matching TRBD1 or TRBD2 (6 bases each). The V and J ends lost 10 bases and 2 bases respectively, with 17 bases between them. Germline CDR1 and CDR2: LNHDA and SQIVND (reference sequence). The CDR3 spans 14 residues.